Each of the 25 T cell receptor beta chains below was sequenced from the same sample in a study of T cell changes during pregnancy in multiple sclerosis. The protocol was immunoSEQ multiplex PCR, while the TCRdb copy is restricted to in-frame clones and leaves out a portion. The top ten clones hold approximately 5% of a sample with approximately 40,000 clones, approximately 92% of them seen once. The sequences come from CD8+ T cells from peripheral blood mononuclear cells, collected in the third trimester of pregnancy. These receptors all stem from a female donor with multiple sclerosis, enrolled in a pregnancy study.

The V and J genes are TRBV7-9 and TRBJ2-5; D is ambiguous. The germline V gene has CDR1 SEHNR and CDR2 FQNEAQ (reference sequence). V was shortened by 4 bases and J by 1 base, with 4 bases between the two germline ends. The CDR3 has 12 amino acids. The CDR3 region has the DNA TGTGCCAGCAGCTCAATCCAAGAGACCCAGTACTTC. Translation gives CASSSIQETQYF.

The chain is built from TRBV28 and TRBJ1-1, with 10 bases matching TRBD1. With 5 bases clipped from V and 4 bases from J, the junction kept 7 bases outside the gene matches. CDR3 length: 15 residues. From germline, CDR1 is MDHEN and CDR2 SYDVKM. CDR3 in DNA: TGTGCCAGCAGTCCTCGGACAGGGGGGAGCACTGAAGCTTTCTTT. It specifies CASSPRTGGSTEAFF.

The V gene is TRBV7-9, the J gene TRBJ2-7, with D possibly matching TRBD2 (5 bases). Trimming shortened V by 5 bases and J by 3 bases, and 8 bases separated the two germline ends. Germline assignment: CDR1 SEHNR and CDR2 FQNEAQ (reference sequence). This CDR3 is built from 12 residues. The CDR3 coding sequence is TGTGCCAGCAGCCCTCGGGGCTACGAGCAGTACTTC. This sequence encodes CASSPRGYEQYF.

The V and J genes are TRBV4-3 and TRBJ1-1; the D gene is possibly TRBD1 (5 bases). This CDR3 has 14 amino acids. With 3 bases removed from V and 6 bases from J, the gap between germline ends came to 14 bases. Germline V gives CDR1 LGHNA, CDR2 YSLEER. Written as DNA, the CDR3 is TGCGCCAGCAGCCATAAGGGCAGGGTTTCTGAAGCTTTCTTT. Protein: CASSHKGRVSEAFF.

The rearrangement uses TRBV28 and TRBJ2-1; D is unresolved. The CDR3 loop spans 15 amino acids. Germline loops: CDR1 MDHEN, CDR2 SYDVKM. V lost 7 bases to trimming and J lost 3 bases, with 16 bases between them. CDR3 sequence: CASNDRTSLYNEQFF. As DNA, the CDR3 is TGTGCCAGCAATGATCGAACAAGTCTCTACAATGAGCAGTTCTTC.

The table lists this clone with many counts. The chain has TRBV19 and TRBJ1-5; a weak D match, TRBD1 (5 bases). CDR1 LNHDA and CDR2 SQIVND come from the germline V gene (reference sequence). This CDR3 is built from 14 residues. V was cut by 1 base and J by 4 bases, with 8 bases left in between. CDR3 sequence: CASSIAGLNQPQHF. CDR3 sequence (DNA): TGTGCCAGTAGTATAGCAGGGTTGAATCAGCCCCAGCATTTT.

The V and J genes are TRBV27 and TRBJ1-2, with a possible D match to TRBD1 (5 bases). The CDR3 extends over 13 amino acids. Germline values: CDR1 MNHEY, CDR2 SMNVEV (reference sequence). Trimming shortened V by 3 bases and J by 8 bases, and 13 bases separated the two germline ends. The CDR3 sequence: CASSFKRGGGYTF. The CDR3 nucleotides are TGTGCCAGCAGTTTTAAAAGGGGAGGAGGCTACACCTTC.

The chain carries TRBV18 and TRBJ1-2; 7 nucleotides line up with TRBD1. Trimming cost V 4 bases and J 8 bases; bases outside gene matches: 13. Germline V gene data show CDR1 as KGHSH and CDR2 as LQKENI. The CDR3 covers 15 residues. The CDR3 DNA reads as TGTGCCAGCTCACAAAAGGGGGCTCTCCCCGACGGCTACACCTTC. Protein sequence: CASSQKGALPDGYTF.

V gene TRBV6-6 combines with J gene TRBJ2-1, with no clear D. CDR3 length: 12 residues. V was pared by 8 bases and J by 3 bases, with 8 bases between. CDR1 is MNHNY and CDR2 is SVGAGI in the germline V gene (reference sequence). CDR3 DNA: TGTGCCAGCGTTGGCTTCTACAATGAGCAGTTCTTC. It yields the protein CASVGFYNEQFF.

The V gene is TRBV30, the J gene TRBJ2-7; 10 bases line up with TRBD2. Germline V gives CDR1 GTSNPN, CDR2 SVGIG (reference sequence). This CDR3 is 14 amino acids long. V shed 1 base and J 3 bases; nucleotides not matched to a gene: 3. The CDR3 reads CAWSGTSGNYEQYF. The CDR3, as DNA: TGTGCCTGGAGTGGAACTAGCGGGAACTACGAGCAGTACTTC.

The chain recombines TRBV9 with TRBJ2-3, with TRBD1 matching 9 bases. Germline CDR1 and CDR2: SGDLS and YYNGEE. This CDR3 contains 13 residues. The J segment lost 3 bases and the V segment lost 6 bases, leaving 2 bases of the junction unmatched. The CDR3, as DNA: TGTGCCAGCACCGGGACAGGGACAGATACGCAGTATTTT. As protein: CASTGTGTDTQYF.

This chain links TRBV5-5 with TRBJ1-2; 10 bases align to TRBD1. With 4 bases clipped from V and 4 bases from J, the junction kept 13 bases outside the gene matches. This CDR3 has 17 amino acids. Per the germline V gene, CDR1 is SGHKS and CDR2 is YYEKEE (reference sequence). The CDR3 DNA follows: TGTGCCAGCAGCAAGGGGTGGGGACAGGGGACTTCCTATGGCTACACCTTC. Translating gives CASSKGWGQGTSYGYTF.

This clone was seen more than once but under ten times. At one end, the junction sequence differs from germline, possibly due to a read error. The V and J genes are TRBV5-4 and TRBJ2-2; D possibly corresponds to TRBD2 (5 bases). The CDR3 sequence is 15 residues long. The germline V gene has CDR1 SGHNT and CDR2 YYREEE (reference sequence). CDR3 protein: CASSQYEGSTGELFF. CDR3 nucleotides: TGCGCCAGCAGCCAATATGAGGGAAGCACCGGGGAGCTGTTTTTT.

This rearrangement joins TRBV9 to TRBJ2-7, with TRBD1 matching over 8 bases. CDR1 SGDLS and CDR2 YYNGEE come from the germline V gene. Trimming took 4 bases from V and 5 from J; bases not matched to a gene: 11. This CDR3 region has 15 residues. The chain's CDR3 is CASSPRKTGGNEQYF. The CDR3, as DNA: TGTGCCAGCAGCCCGAGAAAAACAGGGGGGAACGAGCAGTACTTC.

The V call is TRBV6-4, the J call TRBJ2-6, with D perhaps TRBD1 (5 bases). CDR1 is MRHNA, CDR2 SNTAGT, per germline. The CDR3 consists of 15 residues. Trimming removed 5 bases at V and 0 bases at J, with 8 bases between. The CDR3 DNA follows: TGTGCCAGCAGTAGCGACAGCTCTGGGGCCAACGTCCTGACTTTC. It translates to CASSSDSSGANVLTF.

The CDR3 DNA follows: TGTGCCAGTAGTATCGACCGGGACAGGGGGCGCGGGGCACGCACCGGGGAGCTGTTTTTT. Translating it yields CASSIDRDRGRGARTGELFF. This chain links TRBV19 with TRBJ2-2; 12 positions match TRBD1. The trim removed 3 bases at V and 4 bases at J, leaving 15 bases unmatched. Germline CDR1 LNHDA, CDR2 SQIVND (reference sequence). The CDR3 runs 20 residues.

V and J are TRBV7-2 and TRBJ2-7; D might be TRBD2 (6 bases). This CDR3 is built from 13 residues. V dropped 6 bases and J dropped 1 base, with 10 bases sitting between them. The germline V gene has CDR1 SGHTA and CDR2 FQGNSA. The CDR3 bases are TGTGCCAGCAGACTCGGGAGTTCCTACGAGCAGTACTTC. It encodes CASRLGSSYEQYF.

This sequence joins TRBV27 and TRBJ2-1; weak D call: TRBD1 (5 bases). The V gene lost 3 bases and the J gene lost 6 bases, with 15 bases spanning the gap. The CDR3 is 15 amino acids. CDR1 and CDR2 from the germline V gene are MNHEY and SMNVEV (reference sequence). Here the CDR3 reads CASSFTQGGVNEQFF. CDR3 coding DNA: TGTGCCAGCAGTTTTACGCAGGGTGGGGTCAATGAGCAGTTCTTC.

The DNA for the CDR3 is TGTGCCTGGACTCCCGGGACAGGGACCTACGAGCAGTACTTC. Protein: CAWTPGTGTYEQYF. This chain uses TRBV30 with TRBJ2-7; TRBD1 agrees at 9 bases. V was pared by 4 bases and J by 2 bases, with 6 bases of the junction left unmatched. There are 14 residues in the CDR3. In germline, CDR1 is GTSNPN, CDR2 SVGIG (reference sequence). The whole variable domain, filled in from reference TRBV30 and TRBJ2-7, reads SQTIHQWPATLVQPVGSPLSLECTVEGTSNPNLYWYRQAAGRGLQLLFYSVGIGQISSEVPQNLSASRPQDRQFILSSKKLLLSDSGFYLCAWTPGTGTYEQYFGPGTRLTVT.

The chain employs TRBV27 and TRBJ2-3; 9 bases match TRBD1. Germline V gives CDR1 MNHEY, CDR2 SMNVEV (reference sequence). The length of the CDR3 is 14 residues. Germline trimming cut 6 bases from V and 1 base from J; bases unmatched to any gene: 2. CDR3 DNA sequence: TGTGCCAGCAGACGGGACAGGGGCACAGATACGCAGTATTTT. Its protein is CASRRDRGTDTQYF.

The genes are TRBV7-9 and TRBJ2-2; no clear D. CDR1 is SEHNR, CDR2 FQNEAQ, per germline (reference sequence). V was shortened by 4 bases and J by 0 bases, with 15 bases between the two germline ends. The CDR3 length is 17 residues. CDR3 nucleotide sequence: TGTGCCAGCAGCTCTACCCACCTAGGCACGAACACCGGGGAGCTGTTTTTT. Translated, it gives CASSSTHLGTNTGELFF.

This rearrangement joins TRBV19 to TRBJ2-1, with 8 bases aligning to TRBD2. Per the germline V gene, CDR1 is LNHDA and CDR2 is SQIVND (reference sequence). Trimming removed 6 bases from V and 12 bases from J; junction bases left unmatched: 10. There are 13 residues in the CDR3. As DNA, the CDR3 is TGTGCCAGTAGAGAAACTAGCGGCCCGATGCAGTTCTTC. The encoded protein is CASRETSGPMQFF.

The chain employs TRBV5-4 and TRBJ2-1, with a weak D call TRBD2 (5 bases). Germline V gene sequence: CDR1 SGHNT, CDR2 YYREEE (reference sequence). The CDR3 extends over 17 amino acids. With 0 bases removed from V and 5 bases from J, the gap between germline ends came to 18 bases. CDR3 nucleotide sequence: TGTGCCAGCAGCTTGGGGACCGTACCCTCCGGGAACAATGAGCAGTTCTTC. Translated: CASSLGTVPSGNNEQFF. Supplemented by reference TRBV5-4 and TRBJ2-1, the full variable domain reads ETGVTQSPTHLIKTRGQQVTLRCSSQSGHNTVSWYQQALGQGPQFIFQYYREEENGRGNFPPRFSGLQFPNYSSELNVNALELDDSALYLCASSLGTVPSGNNEQFFGPGTRLTVL.

This clone was recorded only once. This sequence joins TRBV7-2 and TRBJ2-7; D is perhaps TRBD2 (6 bases). The CDR3 covers 17 residues. CDR1 and CDR2 from the germline V gene are SGHTA and FQGNSA. Deletions cut 5 bases from V and 2 bases from J, with 22 bases between. The CDR3 bases are TGTGCCAGCAGCGACGGCCTGGGACTTATGGCTCCCTACGAGCAGTACTTC. This sequence encodes CASSDGLGLMAPYEQYF.

The V call is TRBV4-1, the J call TRBJ1-1; 10 bases are a match to TRBD1. V lost 2 bases, J lost 2 bases, and 2 bases stayed unmatched. Germline CDR1 reads MGHRA; CDR2 reads YSYEKL. This CDR3 is built from 15 residues. DNA of the CDR3: TGCGCCAGCAGCCAAATGACAGGGGGCAACACTGAAGCTTTCTTT. Translation: CASSQMTGGNTEAFF.